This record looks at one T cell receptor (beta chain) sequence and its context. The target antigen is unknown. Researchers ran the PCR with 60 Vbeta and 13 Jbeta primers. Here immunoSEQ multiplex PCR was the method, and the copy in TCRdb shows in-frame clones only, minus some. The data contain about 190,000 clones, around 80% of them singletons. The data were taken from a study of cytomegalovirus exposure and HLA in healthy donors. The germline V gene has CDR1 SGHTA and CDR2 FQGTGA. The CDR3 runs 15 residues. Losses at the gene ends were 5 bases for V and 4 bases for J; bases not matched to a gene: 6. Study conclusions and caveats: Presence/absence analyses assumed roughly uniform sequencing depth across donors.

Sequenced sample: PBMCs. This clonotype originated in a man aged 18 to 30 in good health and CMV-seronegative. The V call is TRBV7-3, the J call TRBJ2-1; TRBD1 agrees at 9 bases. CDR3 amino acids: CASSRTGQGYNEQFF. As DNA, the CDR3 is TGTGCCAGCAGCCGGACGGGACAGGGATACAATGAGCAGTTCTTC.